This T cell receptor beta chain derives from a study of cytomegalovirus exposure and HLA in healthy donors. Study-wide context: In a later analysis, it was reported that the 90 to 150 validation repertoires had been produced on the same platform as the roughly 650 repertoires belonging to the first cohort. Study outcomes and limitations: It was reportedly the case that the classifier diagnosed cytomegalovirus status with high specificity and sensitivity. Most observed TCR sequences were rare, whereas some public TCRs were detected in many donors.

After removal of 4 bases from V and 2 bases from J, the junction contained 12 bases not matched to a gene. The CDR3 runs to 18 residues. Germline V CDR1 and CDR2: SGHVS, FQNEAQ. TCRdb's table, derived via immunoSEQ multiplex PCR, lists solely in-frame clones and lacks some. Here the sample spans approximately 160,000 clones, roughly 89% being singletons. From the roughly 120-subject validation cohort, which was separate from the approximately 700-subject first cohort, the donors were drawn. This clone was seen once. Antigen unknown. The receptor was derived from a young man in good health and CMV-seropositive. The chain has TRBV7-8 and TRBJ2-3, with 10 bases matching TRBD2. Material: PBMCs. This chain's CDR3 is CASSSRRRLAGHTDTQYF. The CDR3, as DNA: TGTGCCAGCAGCTCCCGACGGAGACTAGCGGGCCACACAGATACGCAGTATTTT.